This passage covers 4 T cell receptor beta chains from one sample sequenced in a study of blood T cell repertoires in COVID-19. Produced via immunoSEQ multiplex PCR; TCRdb's table is partial and in-frame only. This sample yields a few hundred thousand clones, of which 91% are seen a single time; about 2.5% belongs to the top ten. The sequencing sample was made of peripheral blood. The source of these receptors is a person aged 18-29 years with COVID-19, enrolled during active disease.

The sample holds a few counts of this clone. V gene TRBV7-9 combines with J gene TRBJ1-5; no definite D call. Germline CDR1 is SEHNR and CDR2 is FQNEAQ (reference sequence). Trimming cost V 3 bases and J 4 bases, with 10 bases left between them. The CDR3 spans 14 residues. The chain's CDR3 is CASSLPEVNQPQHF. DNA of the CDR3: TGTGCCAGCAGCTTGCCGGAGGTTAATCAGCCCCAGCATTTT.

The chain joins TRBV28 to TRBJ2-2; D call uncertain. V was clipped by 5 bases and J by 0 bases, with 13 bases between them. Per the germline V gene, CDR1 is MDHEN and CDR2 is SYDVKM. CDR3 size: 16 residues. CDR3 region: CASSTVGSANTGELFF. Written as DNA, the CDR3 is TGTGCCAGCAGTACAGTAGGCTCCGCGAACACCGGGGAGCTGTTTTTT. Drawing the rest from reference TRBV28 and TRBJ2-2, the complete variable domain is DVKVTQSSRYLVKRTGEKVFLECVQDMDHENMFWYRQDPGLGLRLIYFSYDVKMKEKGDIPEGYSVSREKKERFSLILESASTNQTSMYLCASSTVGSANTGELFFGEGSRLTVL.

V gene TRBV15 combines with J gene TRBJ2-5, with D perhaps matching TRBD2 (7 bases). V was trimmed by 6 bases and J by 5 bases, leaving 16 bases between them. From germline, CDR1 is LNHNV and CDR2 YYDKDF (reference sequence). The CDR3 loop spans 14 amino acids. The CDR3 is CATSRAGGAETQYF. The CDR3 DNA follows: TGTGCCACCAGTCGTGCTGGGGGGGCCGAGACCCAGTACTTC.

This chain uses TRBV11-2 with TRBJ1-2; D is undetermined. The V gene's germline CDR1 is SGHAT and CDR2 FQNNGV. The CDR3 totals 12 residues. V was clipped by 10 bases and J by 7 bases, with 16 bases between them. The CDR3 DNA sequence: TGTGCCACTACCCCCGGGAGTTTTGGCTACACCTTC. Translated: CATTPGSFGYTF.